Presented here are 23 T cell receptor beta chains from one specimen sequenced in a study of blood T cell repertoires in COVID-19. Some clones are missing from TCRdb's copy, which holds only in-frame ones; the method was immunoSEQ multiplex PCR. Counted here are 180,000 or so clones, about 86% occurring once; the ten biggest clones make up roughly 8.2%. Sequencing input: peripheral blood. These receptors originate from a man between 60 and 75 years old with acute or convalescent COVID-19.

This CDR3 is CASSPGTRYSGNTIYF. CDR3 DNA sequence: TGTGCCAGCAGTCCCGGGACAAGATATTCTGGAAACACCATATATTTT. J is TRBJ1-3 and V is TRBV5-6, with D possibly TRBD1 on 6 matching bases. The CDR3 has 16 amino acids. Germline V gene sequence: CDR1 SGHDT, CDR2 YYEEEE. Trimming pared 5 bases from V and 1 base from J, leaving 16 bases between.

The V gene is TRBV5-1, the J gene TRBJ2-2; TRBD1 agrees at 8 bases. Germline V gene sequence: CDR1 SGHRS, CDR2 YFSETQ. The CDR3 sequence is 16 residues long. The J segment lost 1 base and the V segment lost 1 base, leaving 3 bases of the junction unmatched. CDR3: CASSLNGQGNTGELFF. DNA of the CDR3: TGCGCCAGCAGCTTGAACGGACAGGGGAACACCGGGGAGCTGTTTTTT.

The CDR3 loop reads CAWNPGDYNEQFF. The CDR3 coding sequence is TGTGCCTGGAACCCCGGGGACTACAATGAGCAGTTCTTC. The genes are TRBV30 and TRBJ2-1, with TRBD2 as a possible D gene (5 bases). V lost 4 bases to trimming and J lost 3 bases, with 10 bases between them. The length of the CDR3 is 13 residues. Germline loops: CDR1 GTSNPN, CDR2 SVGIG (reference sequence). Full variable domain (remainder filled in from reference TRBV30 and TRBJ2-1): SQTIHQWPATLVQPVGSPLSLECTVEGTSNPNLYWYRQAAGRGLQLLFYSVGIGQISSEVPQNLSASRPQDRQFILSSKKLLLSDSGFYLCAWNPGDYNEQFFGPGTRLTVL.

The chain combines TRBV18 with TRBJ2-5; D may be TRBD2 (5 bases). V lost 0 bases and J lost 5, with 16 bases in between. The CDR3 totals 16 residues. Germline V gives CDR1 KGHSH, CDR2 LQKENI. The CDR3 region has the DNA TGTGCCAGCTCACCACCGTCGGGCGGGTTTGGGGAGACCCAGTACTTC. Translating gives CASSPPSGGFGETQYF.

The CDR3 spells CASRPTGPTVYNSPLHF. CDR3 in DNA: TGTGCCAGCAGACCTACAGGGCCGACCGTTTATAATTCACCCCTCCACTTT. This chain links TRBV5-4 with TRBJ1-6, with TRBD1 as a possible D gene (6 bases). The CDR3 contains 17 residues. Germline lookup yields CDR1 SGHNT and CDR2 YYREEE (reference sequence). With 5 bases removed from V and 4 bases from J, the gap between germline ends came to 19 bases.

The chain links TRBV10-3 to TRBJ1-1; 7 bases match TRBD1. From germline, CDR1 is ENHRY and CDR2 SYGVKD. The CDR3 sequence is 14 residues long. Trimming took 6 bases from V and 2 from J; bases not matched to a gene: 6. This chain's CDR3 is CAIRPGQVNTEAFF. The CDR3 DNA is TGTGCCATCAGACCCGGACAGGTCAACACTGAAGCTTTCTTT.

This sequence joins TRBV9 and TRBJ2-3; 8 bases align to TRBD2. V gave up 0 bases and J gave up 1 base; unmatched junction bases: 10. There are 18 residues in the CDR3. Germline CDR1 is SGDLS and CDR2 is YYNGEE. CDR3 residues: CASSVAYVAGSGTDTQYF. CDR3 nucleotides: TGTGCCAGCAGCGTAGCTTACGTAGCGGGGAGTGGCACAGATACGCAGTATTTT. The variable domain in full, with the rest retrieved from reference TRBV9 and TRBJ2-3, is DSGVTQTPKHLITATGQRVTLRCSPRSGDLSVYWYQQSLDQGLQFLIQYYNGEERAKGNILERFSAQQFPDLHSELNLSSLELGDSALYFCASSVAYVAGSGTDTQYFGPGTRLTVL.

The CDR3 sequence: CASRRTGNTIYF. The CDR3 region has the DNA TGTGCCAGCAGGAGAACTGGAAACACCATATATTTT. The J gene is TRBJ1-3, the V gene TRBV2; D gene unclear. The CDR3 runs to 12 residues. Trimming took off 6 bases at V and 2 bases at J, with 5 bases between the two ends. The germline V gene has CDR1 SNHLY and CDR2 FYNNEI.

This chain uses TRBV10-3 with TRBJ2-7, with a weak D call TRBD1 (6 bases). Trimming left V 0 bases short and J 3 bases short, with 12 bases between. The CDR3 consists of 15 residues. Germline V CDR1 and CDR2: ENHRY, SYGVKD. In nucleotides, the CDR3 is TGTGCCATCAGTGAGTCAGGGGGACCGAACTACGAGCAGTACTTC. It codes for CAISESGGPNYEQYF.

The rearrangement links TRBV7-3 to TRBJ2-3; possible D gene TRBD2, 5 bases. The length of the CDR3 is 14 residues. Between the trimmed V and J ends, which lost 1 base and 5 bases, there was a span of 10 bases. CDR1 is SGHTA and CDR2 is FQGTGA in the germline V gene. CDR3 sequence (DNA): TGTGCCAGCAGCTTAATCGGTGGGAGAGATACGCAGTATTTT. It codes for CASSLIGGRDTQYF.

This clone was seen more than once but under ten times. V gene TRBV7-9 combines with J gene TRBJ2-2, with D possibly TRBD1 on 5 matching bases. CDR3 length: 15 residues. Germline loops: CDR1 SEHNR, CDR2 FQNEAQ (reference sequence). The V gene lost 4 bases and the J gene lost 6 bases, with 15 bases spanning the gap. CDR3 region: CASSSDIPGAGELFF. CDR3 DNA sequence: TGTGCCAGCAGCTCGGACATCCCCGGAGCCGGGGAGCTGTTTTTT. Full variable domain (remainder filled in from reference TRBV7-9 and TRBJ2-2): DTGVSQNPRHKITKRGQNVTFRCDPISEHNRLYWYRQTLGQGPEFLTYFQNEAQLEKSRLLSDRFSAERPKGSFSTLEIQRTEQGDSAMYLCASSSDIPGAGELFFGEGSRLTVL.

This clone was seen a single time. The chain has TRBV28 and TRBJ1-4; tentative D call: TRBD1 (5 bases). The V and J ends lost 4 bases and 1 base respectively, with 10 bases between them. Germline CDR1 is MDHEN and CDR2 is SYDVKM. The CDR3 runs to 15 residues. CDR3 sequence: CASSSGGVTNEKLFF. In nucleotides, the CDR3 is TGTGCCAGCAGTTCGGGGGGGGTAACTAATGAAAAACTGTTTTTT.

The chain joins TRBV5-1 to TRBJ1-1, with 9 bases fitting TRBD1. J lost 5 bases, V lost 3 bases, and 5 bases had no gene match. Germline CDR1 reads SGHRS; CDR2 reads YFSETQ. The CDR3 loop spans 14 amino acids. As DNA, the CDR3 is TGCGCCAGCAGCTCCACAGGGGGCGGGACTGAAGCTTTCTTT. Translated, it gives CASSSTGGGTEAFF.

The chain employs TRBV27 and TRBJ1-5; 7 bases are a match to TRBD1. The CDR3 sequence is 16 residues long. The germline V gene has CDR1 MNHEY and CDR2 SMNVEV (reference sequence). V lost 6 bases, J lost 4 bases, and 12 bases stayed unmatched. CDR3 DNA: TGTGCCAGCAGACCGGGACAGAGAAGGCAAAATCAGCCCCAGCATTTT. It yields the protein CASRPGQRRQNQPQHF.

This clone was picked up one time. This chain connects TRBV28 to TRBJ2-5; 10 nucleotides line up with TRBD1. The junction had 10 bases not matched to a gene; V was cut back by 4 bases and J by 5 bases. The CDR3 has 16 residues. Germline CDR1 MDHEN, CDR2 SYDVKM. The CDR3 sequence: CASSWGPTGGQETQYF. The CDR3 bases are TGTGCCAGCAGTTGGGGCCCGACAGGGGGCCAGGAGACCCAGTACTTC.

This clone was recorded a few times. The V gene is TRBV4-1, the J gene TRBJ1-1; D gene uncertain. There are 15 residues in the CDR3. The V and J ends lost 3 bases and 1 base respectively, with 12 bases between them. Germline V gene data show CDR1 as MGHRA and CDR2 as YSYEKL. Here the CDR3 reads CASSQEATGNTEAFF. The DNA of the CDR3 is TGCGCCAGCAGCCAGGAAGCGACGGGGAACACTGAAGCTTTCTTT.

The rearrangement links TRBV5-6 to TRBJ1-3; TRBD1 matches at 9 bases. The germline V gene has CDR1 SGHDT and CDR2 YYEEEE. The J segment lost 2 bases and the V segment lost 2 bases, leaving 8 bases of the junction unmatched. The CDR3 length is 17 residues. CDR3 region: CASSLPGTGRPGNTIYF. As DNA, the CDR3 is TGTGCCAGCAGCTTACCCGGGACAGGGAGGCCTGGAAACACCATATATTTT. Together with reference TRBV5-6 and TRBJ1-3, the CDR3 gives the full variable domain: DAGVTQSPTHLIKTRGQQVTLRCSPKSGHDTVSWYQQALGQGPQFIFQYYEEEERQRGNFPDRFSGHQFPNYSSELNVNALLLGDSALYLCASSLPGTGRPGNTIYFGEGSWLTVV.

The rearrangement links TRBV4-1 to TRBJ2-5; TRBD1 aligns across 7 bases. Germline CDR1 and CDR2: MGHRA and YSYEKL. This CDR3 has 13 residues. Trimming cost V 2 bases and J 5 bases; bases outside gene matches: 2. The CDR3 nucleotides read TGCGCCAGCAGCCAACAGACAGGGGAGACCCAGTACTTC. Its protein product is CASSQQTGETQYF.

Here the CDR3 DNA reads TGCGCCAGCAGCCAAGGGACTAGCGGGAGTTACGGTGAGCAGTTCTTC. Its translation is CASSQGTSGSYGEQFF. The chain links TRBV5-1 to TRBJ2-1, with 14 bases aligning to TRBD2. This CDR3 contains 16 residues. CDR1 and CDR2 (germline): SGHRS, YFSETQ. V was clipped by 4 bases and J by 9 bases; unmatched bases: 9.

A single count supports this clone. The rearrangement links TRBV5-6 to TRBJ2-3; 7 bases map to TRBD2. This CDR3 is built from 13 residues. J lost 9 bases, V lost 0 bases, and 4 bases had no gene match. The germline V gene encodes CDR1 SGHDT and CDR2 YYEEEE. The CDR3 sequence is CASSLAGGWTQYF. CDR3 sequence (DNA): TGTGCCAGCAGCTTGGCCGGGGGGTGGACGCAGTATTTT.

The chain combines TRBV28 with TRBJ1-2, with D possibly matching TRBD1 (6 bases). Between the trimmed V and J ends, which lost 1 base and 6 bases, there was a span of 21 bases. Germline V CDR1 and CDR2: MDHEN, SYDVKM. The length of the CDR3 is 17 residues. In nucleotides, the CDR3 is TGTGCCAGCAGTTTATCACAGGGTTTTGGGTTCCGCCATGGCTACACCTTC. Its protein product is CASSLSQGFGFRHGYTF.

The chain links TRBV2 to TRBJ1-1, with 9 positions matching TRBD1. The germline CDR1 and CDR2 sequences are SNHLY and FYNNEI. With 6 bases clipped from V and 4 bases from J, the junction kept 9 bases outside the gene matches. The CDR3 spans 15 residues. CDR3 nucleotides: TGTGCCAGCAGCCTACAGGGGGCGCTTATCACTGAAGCTTTCTTT. Residues: CASSLQGALITEAFF.

This clone was recorded only once. This rearrangement joins TRBV11-2 to TRBJ1-6; D unclear. The ends were cut back, 2 bases at V and 9 bases at J, with 14 bases in the middle. CDR3 length: 15 residues. The germline V gene has CDR1 SGHAT and CDR2 FQNNGV. The CDR3 DNA is TGTGCCAGCAGCTTAACCCCTCACGGCGGTTCACCCCTCCACTTT. Its translation is CASSLTPHGGSPLHF.